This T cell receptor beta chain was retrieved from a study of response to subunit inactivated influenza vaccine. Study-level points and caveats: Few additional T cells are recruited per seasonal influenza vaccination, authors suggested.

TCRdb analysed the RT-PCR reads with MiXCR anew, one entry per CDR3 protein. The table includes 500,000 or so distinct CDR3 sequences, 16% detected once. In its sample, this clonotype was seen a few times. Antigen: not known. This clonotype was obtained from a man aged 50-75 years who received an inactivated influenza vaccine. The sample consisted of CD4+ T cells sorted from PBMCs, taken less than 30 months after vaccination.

The CDR3, as DNA: TGTGCCAGCAGCTTGGAGGTTACCGAGCAGTACTTC. Protein sequence: CASSLEVTEQYF. The V call is TRBV7-2, the J call TRBJ2-7; D is possibly TRBD2 (5 bases). Looked up from germline, CDR1 is SGHTA and CDR2 is FQGNSA. The length of the CDR3 is 12 residues. The V end lost 3 bases, the J end lost 6 bases, and 9 bases lay between the germline ends.